This record looks at one T cell receptor (beta chain) sequence and its context. Its antigen is currently unknown. Treatment in this sample: oral pan-JAK inhibitor, 5-10 mg twice daily. This sample was taken from a study of CD8+ T cells in alopecia areata. Study results and caveats: Although TCR sharing was seen in mice, sharing across patients was less clear, possibly for HLA-related reasons.

The sequencing template was cDNA reverse transcribed from extracted RNA. Some clones are missing from TCRdb's copy, which holds only in-frame ones; the method was immunoSEQ multiplex PCR. The sample holds 150,000 to 200,000 clones, 60% seen once. V was pared by 5 bases and J by 2 bases, with 7 bases of the junction left unmatched. CDR3 length: 15 amino acids. Germline assignment: CDR1 SGHVS and CDR2 FQNEAQ. The chain couples TRBV7-8 to TRBJ1-2; 8 bases are a match to TRBD1. The input for sequencing was CD4+ T cells sorted from blood, taken at week 24, from a patient treated with tofacitinib. The receptor's source is a human donor with alopecia areata. In DNA, the CDR3 is TGTGCCAGCAGCACCGGGACAGGTAGAAACTATGGCTACACCTTC. This translates into CASSTGTGRNYGYTF.